This T cell receptor (beta chain) was identified during a study of neurological immune-mediated disorders. This clonotype was found many times. Antigen specificity is unknown. Study-level findings and limits: Multiple sclerosis, the disease with the least TCR clonal expansion, fell below healthy controls, whereas HTLV-1-associated myelopathy showed the most.

Described time point: longitudinal time-point 1 (baseline). 5'RACE with 10-nucleotide random UMIs produced the cDNA. TCRdb called the 5' RACE reads again in MiXCR, with one record for every CDR3 protein. The sample lists tens of thousands of distinct CDR3 sequences, approximately 13% seen once, with roughly 4.2% in the top ten. J was trimmed by 9 bases and V by 4 bases; bases with no gene match: 11. Looked up from germline, CDR1 is SGHDT and CDR2 is YYEEEE. This CDR3 spans 14 amino acids. This TCR came from a female donor with HTLV-1-associated myelopathy (HAM/TSP). V gene TRBV5-6 combines with J gene TRBJ2-3; 7 positions match TRBD1. The source material was PBMCs. This CDR3 reads CASSQGDQSDTQYF. DNA for the CDR3: TGTGCCAGCAGCCAGGGGGACCAGAGCGACACGCAGTATTTT.